This TCR beta chain was identified in a study of T cells in Graves' hyperthyroidism and ophthalmopathy. On this clonotype: Just one base apart from a much larger clone, this may be a read error.

The V gene's germline CDR1 is SQVTM and CDR2 ANQGSEA. This CDR3 has 13 amino acids. TCR beta CDR3 regions were amplified from RNA. Using the HTBI primer set, a first-round RT-PCR was run on the TCR CDR3. TCRdb re-analysed the multiplex PCR reads in MiXCR, keeping a single row per CDR3 protein. The data hold hundreds of thousands of distinct CDR3 sequences, with over 13% observed a single time. Fresh peripheral blood, more than 9 ml, yielded the PBMCs. The TCR sequence derives from a man aged 45-65 years with Graves' ophthalmopathy. J is TRBJ2-3 and V is TRBV29-1; the match to TRBD2 covers 8 bases. Sequenced: blood. The CDR3 sequence is CSVDGRATDTRYF. The DNA for the CDR3 is TGCAGCGTTGACGGGAGGGCCACAGATACGCGGTATTTT.